The TCR beta chain under discussion was sequenced for a study of identical twins. This CDR3 region has 15 residues. Germline lookup yields CDR1 MDHEN and CDR2 SYDVKM. Losses at the gene ends were 5 bases for V and 3 bases for J; bases not matched to a gene: 6. Template switching created a universal primer site, and the cDNA included unique molecular identifiers. TCRdb reprocessed the 5' RACE reads with MiXCR, giving one entry per CDR3 protein. This sample has under 450,000 distinct CDR3 sequences, with around 20% found just once. Everyone who gave samples was a healthy Caucasian. Specimen: naive T cells sorted from blood. This chain joins TRBV28 and TRBJ2-3; 9 bases fit TRBD1. This clonotype was obtained from a man aged 45-60 years in good health. CDR3 sequence: CASSGLDRGTDTQYF. In DNA form, the CDR3 reads TGTGCCAGCAGTGGGTTGGACAGGGGAACAGATACGCAGTATTTT.